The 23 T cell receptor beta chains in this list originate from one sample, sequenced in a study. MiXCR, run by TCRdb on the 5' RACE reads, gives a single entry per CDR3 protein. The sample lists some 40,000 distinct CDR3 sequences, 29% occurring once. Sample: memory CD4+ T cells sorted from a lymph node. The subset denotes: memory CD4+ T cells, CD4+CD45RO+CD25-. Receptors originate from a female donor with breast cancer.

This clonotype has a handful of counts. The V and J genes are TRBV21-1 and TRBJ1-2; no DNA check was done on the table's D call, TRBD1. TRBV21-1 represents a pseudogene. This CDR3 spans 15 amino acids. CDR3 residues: CASSTGTTGDYGYTF. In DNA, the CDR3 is TGTGCCAGCAGCACGGGGACGACAGGGGACTATGGCTACACCTTC.

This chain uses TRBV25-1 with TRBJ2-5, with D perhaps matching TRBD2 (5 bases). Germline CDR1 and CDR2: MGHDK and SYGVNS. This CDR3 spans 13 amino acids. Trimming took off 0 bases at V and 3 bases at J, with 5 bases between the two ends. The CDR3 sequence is CASSEYGKETQYF. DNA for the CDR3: TGTGCCAGCAGTGAATACGGGAAAGAGACCCAGTACTTC.

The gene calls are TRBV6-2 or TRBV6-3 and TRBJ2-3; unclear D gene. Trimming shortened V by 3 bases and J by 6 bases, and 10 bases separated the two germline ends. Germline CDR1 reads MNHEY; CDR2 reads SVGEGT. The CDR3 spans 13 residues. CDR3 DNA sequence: TGTGCCAGCAGTTATGCCCGGTTGGATACGCAGTATTTT. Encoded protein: CASSYARLDTQYF.

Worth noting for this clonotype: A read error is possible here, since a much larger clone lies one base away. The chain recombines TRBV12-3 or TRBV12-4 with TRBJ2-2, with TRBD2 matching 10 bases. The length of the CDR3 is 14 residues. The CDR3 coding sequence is TGTGCCAGCAGTTTGCTAGCGGGAGCCGGGGGGCTGTTTTTT. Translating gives CASSLLAGAGGLFF.

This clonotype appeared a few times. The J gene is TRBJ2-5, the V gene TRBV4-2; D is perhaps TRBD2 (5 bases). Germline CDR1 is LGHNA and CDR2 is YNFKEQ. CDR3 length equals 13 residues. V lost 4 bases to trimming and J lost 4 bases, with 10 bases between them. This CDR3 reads CASSPGLAETQYF. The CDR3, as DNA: TGTGCCAGCAGCCCCGGACTGGCAGAGACCCAGTACTTC.

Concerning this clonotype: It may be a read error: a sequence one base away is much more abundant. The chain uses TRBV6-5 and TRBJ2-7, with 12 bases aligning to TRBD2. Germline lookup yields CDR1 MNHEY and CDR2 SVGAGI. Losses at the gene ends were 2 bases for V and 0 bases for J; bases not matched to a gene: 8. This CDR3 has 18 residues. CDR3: CASSYNGLAGPSSYEQYF. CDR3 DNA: TGTGCCAGCAGTTACAATGGACTAGCGGGACCAAGCTCCTACGAGCAGTACTTC.

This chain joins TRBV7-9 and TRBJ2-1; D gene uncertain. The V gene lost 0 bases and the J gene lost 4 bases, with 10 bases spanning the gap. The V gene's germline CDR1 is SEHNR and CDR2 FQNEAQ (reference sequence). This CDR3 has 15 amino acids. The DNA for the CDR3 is TGTGCCAGCAGCTTAGCTAGTCGGCATTACAATGAGCAGTTCTTC. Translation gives CASSLASRHYNEQFF. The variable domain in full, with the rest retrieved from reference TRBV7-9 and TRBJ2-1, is DTGVSQNPRHKITKRGQNVTFRCDPISEHNRLYWYRQTLGQGPEFLTYFQNEAQLEKSRLLSDRFSAERPKGSFSTLEIQRTEQGDSAMYLCASSLASRHYNEQFFGPGTRLTVL.

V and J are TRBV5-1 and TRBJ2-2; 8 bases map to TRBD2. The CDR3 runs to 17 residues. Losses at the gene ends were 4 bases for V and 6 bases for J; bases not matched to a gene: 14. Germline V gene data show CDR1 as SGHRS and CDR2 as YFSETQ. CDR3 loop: CASSPLPGLGDSGELFF. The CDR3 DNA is TGCGCCAGCAGCCCCTTACCGGGACTAGGAGACTCCGGGGAGCTGTTTTTT.

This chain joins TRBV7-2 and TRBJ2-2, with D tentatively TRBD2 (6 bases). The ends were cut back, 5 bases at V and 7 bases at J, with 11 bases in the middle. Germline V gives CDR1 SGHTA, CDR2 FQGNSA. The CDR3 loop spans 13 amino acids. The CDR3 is CASSRMRDGELFF. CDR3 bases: TGTGCCAGCAGCCGAATGCGGGACGGGGAGCTGTTTTTT.

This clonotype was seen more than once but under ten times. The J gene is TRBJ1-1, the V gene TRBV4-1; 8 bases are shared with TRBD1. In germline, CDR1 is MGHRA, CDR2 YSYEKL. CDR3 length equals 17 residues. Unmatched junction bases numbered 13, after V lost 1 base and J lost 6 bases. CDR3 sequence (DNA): TGCGCCAGCAGCCAAGGCGCAGGGGGCGCCCCGGGGGCTGAAGCTTTCTTT. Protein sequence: CASSQGAGGAPGAEAFF.

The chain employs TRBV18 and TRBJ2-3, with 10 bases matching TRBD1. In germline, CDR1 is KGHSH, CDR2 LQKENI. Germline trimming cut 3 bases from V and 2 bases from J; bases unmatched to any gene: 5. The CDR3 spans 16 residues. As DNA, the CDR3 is TGTGCCAGCTCACCGGGACAGGGGTCCTTCACAGATACGCAGTATTTT. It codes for CASSPGQGSFTDTQYF.

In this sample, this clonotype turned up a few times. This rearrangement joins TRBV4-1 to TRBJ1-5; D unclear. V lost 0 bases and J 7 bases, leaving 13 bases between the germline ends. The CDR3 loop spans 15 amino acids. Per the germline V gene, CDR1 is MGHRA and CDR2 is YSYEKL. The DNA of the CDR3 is TGCGCCAGCAGCCAAGATCAATCGGTCGGGCAGCCCCAGCATTTT. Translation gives CASSQDQSVGQPQHF.

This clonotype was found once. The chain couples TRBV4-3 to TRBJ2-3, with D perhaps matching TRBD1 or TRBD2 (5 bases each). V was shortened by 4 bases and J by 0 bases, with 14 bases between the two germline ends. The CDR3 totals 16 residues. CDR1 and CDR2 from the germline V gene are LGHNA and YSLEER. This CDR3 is CASSLGTEASTDTQYF. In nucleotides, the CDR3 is TGCGCCAGCAGCCTCGGGACCGAAGCTAGCACAGATACGCAGTATTTT.

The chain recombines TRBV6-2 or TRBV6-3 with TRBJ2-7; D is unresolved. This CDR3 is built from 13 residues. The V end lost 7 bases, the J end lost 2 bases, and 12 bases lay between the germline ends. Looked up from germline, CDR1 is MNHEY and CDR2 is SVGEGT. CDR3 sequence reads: CASTISEAYEQYF. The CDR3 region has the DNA TGTGCCAGCACAATCTCTGAGGCCTACGAGCAGTACTTC.

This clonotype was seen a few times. As DNA, the CDR3 is TGTGCCAGCACCGAGGGTAACAATCAGCCCCAGCATTTT. Protein: CASTEGNNQPQHF. The chain has TRBV6-5 and TRBJ1-5, with D unresolved. Per germline, CDR1 MNHEY and CDR2 SVGAGI. The V gene lost 7 bases and the J gene lost 3 bases, with 10 bases spanning the gap. The CDR3 extends over 13 amino acids.

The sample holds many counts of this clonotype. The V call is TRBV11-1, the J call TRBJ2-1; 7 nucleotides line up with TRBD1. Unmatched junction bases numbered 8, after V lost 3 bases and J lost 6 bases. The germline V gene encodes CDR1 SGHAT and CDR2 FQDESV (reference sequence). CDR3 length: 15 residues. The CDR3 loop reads CASSLGQLNVNEQFF. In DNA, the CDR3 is TGTGCCAGCAGCTTGGGACAGTTGAATGTCAATGAGCAGTTCTTC.

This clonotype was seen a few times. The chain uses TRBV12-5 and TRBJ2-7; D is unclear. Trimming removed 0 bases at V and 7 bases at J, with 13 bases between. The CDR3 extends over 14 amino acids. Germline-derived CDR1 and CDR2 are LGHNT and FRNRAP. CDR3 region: CASGLVHRVGEQYF. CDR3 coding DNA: TGTGCTAGTGGTTTGGTACATCGGGTTGGGGAGCAGTACTTC.

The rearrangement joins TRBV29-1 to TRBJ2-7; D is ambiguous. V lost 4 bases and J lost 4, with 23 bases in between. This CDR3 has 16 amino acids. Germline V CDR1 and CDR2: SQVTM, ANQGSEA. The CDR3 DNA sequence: TGCAGCGTTGTGACAAGTCGGCAGCCTCGCCAATACGAGCAGTACTTC. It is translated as CSVVTSRQPRQYEQYF.

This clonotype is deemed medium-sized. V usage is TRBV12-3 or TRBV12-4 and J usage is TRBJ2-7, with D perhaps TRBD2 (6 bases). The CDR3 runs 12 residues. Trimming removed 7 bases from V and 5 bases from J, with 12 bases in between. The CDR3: CASTLGGNEQYF. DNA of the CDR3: TGTGCCAGCACCCTCGGAGGGAACGAGCAGTACTTC.

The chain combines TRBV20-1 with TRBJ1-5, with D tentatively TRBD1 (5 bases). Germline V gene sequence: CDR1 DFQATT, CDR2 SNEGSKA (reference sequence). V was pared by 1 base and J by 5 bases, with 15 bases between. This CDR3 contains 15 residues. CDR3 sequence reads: CSARGAGTLDQPQHF. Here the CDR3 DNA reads TGCAGTGCTAGAGGCGCCGGGACTCTAGATCAGCCCCAGCATTTT.

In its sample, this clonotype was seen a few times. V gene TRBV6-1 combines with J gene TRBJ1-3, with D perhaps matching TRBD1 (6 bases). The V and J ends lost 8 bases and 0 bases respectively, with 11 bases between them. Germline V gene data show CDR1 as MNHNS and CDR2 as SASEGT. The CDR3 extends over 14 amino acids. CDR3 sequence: CASGGGDSGNTIYF. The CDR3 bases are TGTGCCAGCGGAGGGGGAGACTCTGGAAACACCATATATTTT.

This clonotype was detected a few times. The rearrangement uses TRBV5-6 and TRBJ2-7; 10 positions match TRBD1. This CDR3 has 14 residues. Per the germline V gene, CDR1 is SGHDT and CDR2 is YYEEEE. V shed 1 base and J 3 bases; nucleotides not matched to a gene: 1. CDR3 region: CASSLWTGGYEQYF. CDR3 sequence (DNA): TGTGCCAGCAGCTTGTGGACAGGGGGCTACGAGCAGTACTTC.

The CDR3 region is CASSFAAASTDTQYF. DNA for the CDR3: TGTGCCAGCAGTTTTGCAGCGGCTAGCACAGATACGCAGTATTTT. The chain uses TRBV27 and TRBJ2-3; TRBD2 is a possible D gene (5 bases). Germline V gene data show CDR1 as MNHEY and CDR2 as SMNVEV (reference sequence). The CDR3 covers 15 residues. Trimming removed 3 bases at V and 0 bases at J, with 10 bases between.